The T cell receptor (beta chain) under discussion was sequenced for a study of shared clonotypes between healthy human individuals. Findings and caveats of the study: Compared with memory subsets, naive subsets generally had larger estimated richness. Large sequencing depth failed to make sorted-subset sequencing complete, rarefaction showed. Relative to clonotypes present in all four donors, those not shared had lower generation probabilities.

CDR3 length: 15 residues. V was cut by 5 bases and J by 2 bases, with 16 bases left in between. Germline V lookup: CDR1 SGHVS, CDR2 FQNEAQ. Sequencing was performed with immunoSEQ multiplex PCR; in TCRdb, only in-frame clones are kept and a portion is missing. This table has roughly 2,500,000 clones, over 85% appearing once. The investigators split CD4+ cells into a CD45RA+ naive subset and a CD45RA-negative memory subset. As for this clone: The antigen is not known.

Sequencing was carried out using naive CD4+ T cells from PBMCs. The subset: CD45RA+ positively selected. This clonotype was sampled from a man younger than 35 in good health. Some clones in this sample may be carry-over from other donors' samples. This chain links TRBV7-8 with TRBJ2-7; possible D gene TRBD2, 5 bases. The CDR3 nucleotides read TGTGCCAGCAGCAAACGGGCTAGCCCGACCTACGAGCAGTACTTC. Its translation is CASSKRASPTYEQYF.